What follows describes a single TCR beta chain. The antigen remains undetermined. Time point given: pretreatment peripheral blood. Enrolled patients showed locally advanced or metastatic urothelial carcinoma. Samples spanned pretreatment and treatment, with 1 to 8 time points per patient. Clones were sequenced by immunoSEQ multiplex PCR, and TCRdb holds only the in-frame ones, with some missing. Found here are about 43,000 clones, more than 75% of them singletons; the top ten hold around 16%. The ends were cut back, 1 base at V and 4 bases at J, with 10 bases in the middle. Germline V CDR1 and CDR2: LGHNA, YNFKEQ. The CDR3 spans 14 residues. This record belongs to a study of PD-L1 blockade in urothelial cancer. Study at large: Blood analyses occurred 3 weeks (second dose) and 6 weeks post treatment start. Study-wide points: Stronger expansion of tumor-associated clones in blood at 3 weeks distinguished durable-benefit patients.

The sequenced sample was PBMCs, obtained around atezolizumab (anti-PD-L1) treatment. The chain links TRBV4-2 to TRBJ2-5; D is unresolved. The receptor was derived from a man between 60 and 75 years old with urothelial cancer. The CDR3 sequence is CASSQVSSGETQYF. CDR3 sequence (DNA): TGTGCCAGCAGCCAAGTATCATCAGGAGAGACCCAGTACTTC.